What follows is one T cell receptor beta chain and its context. Its antigen is undetermined. V was trimmed by 6 bases and J by 4 bases, leaving 10 bases between them. Germline CDR1 SEHNR, CDR2 FQNEAQ (reference sequence). This CDR3 has 13 residues. This specimen comes from a study of lymphopenia after photon versus proton radiotherapy. Study-wide results and caveats: Survival link was tested only in deceased patients; proton benefit remains a possibility. Proton therapy kept repertoires fairly stable, unlike photons, which gained effector/memory cells. After lymphocyte nadir, photon-treated repertoires showed oligoclonal expansion, especially CD8+ Temra. Post-nadir TCR diversity decline inversely tracked overall survival among those who died.

Clones were sequenced by immunoSEQ multiplex PCR, and TCRdb holds only the in-frame ones, with some missing. The table includes about 25,000 clones, about 91% detected once. Sequences were derived from peripheral blood, sampled from a patient treated with photon-based radiotherapy. This clonotype was obtained from a man between 45 and 60 years old with gastric cancer. The chain employs TRBV7-9 and TRBJ1-5; no reliable D call. CDR3 nucleotide sequence: TGTGCCAGCAGGTTCGACGGAAATCAGCCCCAGCATTTT. Its translation is CASRFDGNQPQHF. Variable domain in full (rest from reference TRBV7-9 and TRBJ1-5): DTGVSQNPRHKITKRGQNVTFRCDPISEHNRLYWYRQTLGQGPEFLTYFQNEAQLEKSRLLSDRFSAERPKGSFSTLEIQRTEQGDSAMYLCASRFDGNQPQHFGDGTRLSIL.